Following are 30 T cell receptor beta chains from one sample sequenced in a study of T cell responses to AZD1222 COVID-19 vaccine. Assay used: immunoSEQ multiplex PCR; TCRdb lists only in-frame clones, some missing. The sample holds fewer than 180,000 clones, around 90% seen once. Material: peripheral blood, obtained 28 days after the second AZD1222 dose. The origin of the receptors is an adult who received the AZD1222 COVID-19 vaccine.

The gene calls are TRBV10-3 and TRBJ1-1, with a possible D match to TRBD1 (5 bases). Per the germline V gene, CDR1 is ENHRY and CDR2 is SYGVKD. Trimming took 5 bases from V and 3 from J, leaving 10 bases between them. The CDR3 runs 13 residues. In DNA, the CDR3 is TGTGCCATCAGTCAGGGTTGGGACACTGAAGCTTTCTTT. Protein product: CAISQGWDTEAFF.

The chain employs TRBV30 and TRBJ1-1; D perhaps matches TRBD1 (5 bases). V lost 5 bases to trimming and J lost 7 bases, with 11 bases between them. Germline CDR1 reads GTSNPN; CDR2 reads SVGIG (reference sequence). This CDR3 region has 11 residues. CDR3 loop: CAWGQSIEAFF. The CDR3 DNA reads TGTGCCTGGGGACAAAGTATTGAAGCTTTCTTT.

This chain's CDR3 is CASRGGPYEQYF. In nucleotides, the CDR3 is TGTGCCAGCAGAGGGGGACCCTACGAGCAGTACTTC. This chain links TRBV2 with TRBJ2-7; perhaps TRBD1 as D (6 bases). Trimming removed 6 bases at V and 2 bases at J, with 8 bases between. The germline CDR1 and CDR2 sequences are SNHLY and FYNNEI. CDR3 length equals 12 residues.

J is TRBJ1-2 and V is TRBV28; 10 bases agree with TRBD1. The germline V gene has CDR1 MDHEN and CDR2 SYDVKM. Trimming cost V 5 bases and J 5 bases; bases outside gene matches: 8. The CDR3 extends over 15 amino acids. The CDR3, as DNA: TGTGCCAGCAGTCCCCGGGACAGGGGAGGGTATGGCTACACCTTC. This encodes CASSPRDRGGYGYTF.

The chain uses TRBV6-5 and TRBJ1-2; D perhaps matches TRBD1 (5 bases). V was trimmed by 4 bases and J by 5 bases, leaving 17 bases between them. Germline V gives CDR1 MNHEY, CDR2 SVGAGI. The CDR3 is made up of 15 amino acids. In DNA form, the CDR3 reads TGTGCCAGCAGTTCCCCCCGAGGGGATGGATATGGCTACACCTTC. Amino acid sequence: CASSSPRGDGYGYTF.

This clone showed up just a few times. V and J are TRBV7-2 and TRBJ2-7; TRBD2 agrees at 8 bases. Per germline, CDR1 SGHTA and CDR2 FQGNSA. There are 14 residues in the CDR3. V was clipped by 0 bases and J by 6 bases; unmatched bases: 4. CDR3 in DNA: TGTGCCAGCAGCTTAGCGCGGGGGGTCGGCGAGCAGTACTTC. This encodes CASSLARGVGEQYF.

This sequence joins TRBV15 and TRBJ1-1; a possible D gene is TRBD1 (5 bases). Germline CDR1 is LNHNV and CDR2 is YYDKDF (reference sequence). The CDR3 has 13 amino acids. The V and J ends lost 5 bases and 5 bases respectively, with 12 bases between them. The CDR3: CATSWGLGTEAFF. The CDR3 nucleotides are TGTGCCACCAGCTGGGGGTTGGGTACTGAAGCTTTCTTT.

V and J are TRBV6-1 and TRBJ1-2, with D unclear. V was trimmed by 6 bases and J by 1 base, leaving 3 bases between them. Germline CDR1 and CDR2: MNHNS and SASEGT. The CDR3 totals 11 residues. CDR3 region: CASRNNYGYTF. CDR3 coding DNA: TGTGCCAGCAGGAATAACTATGGCTACACCTTC.

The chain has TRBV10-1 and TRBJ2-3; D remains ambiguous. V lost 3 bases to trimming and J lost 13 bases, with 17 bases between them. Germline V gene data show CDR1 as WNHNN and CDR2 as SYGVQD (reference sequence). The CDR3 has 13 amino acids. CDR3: CASSDPPTDAKYF. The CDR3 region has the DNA TGCGCCAGCAGTGACCCACCGACGGATGCTAAGTATTTT.

Written as DNA, the CDR3 is TGTGCCAGTAGTCCCTCCGGGTCGCATGGCTACACCTTC. Protein sequence: CASSPSGSHGYTF. The chain carries TRBV19 and TRBJ1-2; D unresolved. Germline V gene data show CDR1 as LNHDA and CDR2 as SQIVND (reference sequence). Between the trimmed V and J ends, which lost 5 bases and 6 bases, there was a span of 13 bases. This CDR3 region has 13 residues.

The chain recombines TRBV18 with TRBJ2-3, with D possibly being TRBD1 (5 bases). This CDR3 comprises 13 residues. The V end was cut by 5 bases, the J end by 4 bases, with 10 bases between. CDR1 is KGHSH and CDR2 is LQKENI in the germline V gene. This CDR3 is CASSSSGPDTQYF. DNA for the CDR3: TGTGCCAGCTCATCCTCAGGGCCAGATACGCAGTATTTT.

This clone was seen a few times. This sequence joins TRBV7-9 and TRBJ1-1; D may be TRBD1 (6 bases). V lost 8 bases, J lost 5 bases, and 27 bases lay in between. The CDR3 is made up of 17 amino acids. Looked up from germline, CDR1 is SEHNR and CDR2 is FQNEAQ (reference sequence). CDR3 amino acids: CASHGGALRNLWTEAFF. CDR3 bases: TGTGCCAGCCACGGGGGGGCCCTTCGGAACCTTTGGACTGAAGCTTTCTTT.

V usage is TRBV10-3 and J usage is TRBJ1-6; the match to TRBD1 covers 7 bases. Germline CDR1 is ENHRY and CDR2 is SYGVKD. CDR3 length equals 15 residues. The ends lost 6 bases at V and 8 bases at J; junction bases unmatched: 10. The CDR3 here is CAIRNTGQLDSPLHF. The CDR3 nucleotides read TGTGCCATCAGGAACACGGGACAGCTTGATTCACCCCTCCACTTT.

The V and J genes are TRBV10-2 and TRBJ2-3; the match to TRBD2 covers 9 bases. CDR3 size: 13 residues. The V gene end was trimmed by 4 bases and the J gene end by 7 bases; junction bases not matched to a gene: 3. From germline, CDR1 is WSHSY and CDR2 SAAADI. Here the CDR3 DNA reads TGCGCCAGCAGTGGGCGGGAGGGGAATACGCAGTATTTT. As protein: CASSGREGNTQYF.

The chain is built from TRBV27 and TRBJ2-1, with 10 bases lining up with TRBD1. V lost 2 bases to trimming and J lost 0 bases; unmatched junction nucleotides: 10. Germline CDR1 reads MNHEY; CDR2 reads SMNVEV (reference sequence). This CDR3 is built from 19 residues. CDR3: CASSLRALGQGSSYNEQFF. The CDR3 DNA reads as TGTGCCAGCAGTTTACGCGCTCTGGGACAGGGGAGCTCCTACAATGAGCAGTTCTTC.

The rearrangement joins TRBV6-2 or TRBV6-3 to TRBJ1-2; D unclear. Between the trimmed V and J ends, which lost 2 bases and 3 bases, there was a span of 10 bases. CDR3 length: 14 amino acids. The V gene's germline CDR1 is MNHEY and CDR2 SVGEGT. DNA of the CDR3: TGTGCCAGCAGTTACCTCGGCCCAGACTATGGCTACACCTTC. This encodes CASSYLGPDYGYTF.

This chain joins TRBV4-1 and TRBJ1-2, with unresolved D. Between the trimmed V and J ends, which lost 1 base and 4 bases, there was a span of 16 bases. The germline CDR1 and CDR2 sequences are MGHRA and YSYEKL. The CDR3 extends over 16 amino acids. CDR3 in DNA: TGCGCCAGCAGCCAAGTCGGATTTTCGGGGTCCTATGGCTACACCTTC. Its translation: CASSQVGFSGSYGYTF.

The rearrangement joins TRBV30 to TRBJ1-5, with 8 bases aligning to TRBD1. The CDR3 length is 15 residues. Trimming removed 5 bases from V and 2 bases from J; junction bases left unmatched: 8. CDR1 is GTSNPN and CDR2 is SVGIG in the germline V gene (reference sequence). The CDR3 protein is CAWGEQGGGNQPQHF. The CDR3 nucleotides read TGTGCCTGGGGAGAACAGGGGGGTGGCAATCAGCCCCAGCATTTT.

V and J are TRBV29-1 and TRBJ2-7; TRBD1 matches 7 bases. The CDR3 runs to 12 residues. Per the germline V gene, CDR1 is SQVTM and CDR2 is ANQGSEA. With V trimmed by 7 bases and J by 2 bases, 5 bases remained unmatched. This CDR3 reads CSARDSPYEQYF. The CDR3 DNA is TGCAGCGCACGGGACAGCCCCTACGAGCAGTACTTC.

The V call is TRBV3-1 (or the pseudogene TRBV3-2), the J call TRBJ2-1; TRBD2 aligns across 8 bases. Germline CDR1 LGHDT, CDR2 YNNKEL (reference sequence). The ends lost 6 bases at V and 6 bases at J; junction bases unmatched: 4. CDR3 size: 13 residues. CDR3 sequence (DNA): TGTGCCAGCAGGCGACTAGCGTCCAATGAGCAGTTCTTC. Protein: CASRRLASNEQFF.

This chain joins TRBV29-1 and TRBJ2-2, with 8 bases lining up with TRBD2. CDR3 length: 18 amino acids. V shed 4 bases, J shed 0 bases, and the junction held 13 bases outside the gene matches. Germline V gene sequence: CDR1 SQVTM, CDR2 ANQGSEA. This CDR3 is CSVAGGSGRGSNTGELFF. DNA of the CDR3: TGCAGCGTTGCGGGGGGCAGCGGGAGAGGGTCGAACACCGGGGAGCTGTTTTTT.

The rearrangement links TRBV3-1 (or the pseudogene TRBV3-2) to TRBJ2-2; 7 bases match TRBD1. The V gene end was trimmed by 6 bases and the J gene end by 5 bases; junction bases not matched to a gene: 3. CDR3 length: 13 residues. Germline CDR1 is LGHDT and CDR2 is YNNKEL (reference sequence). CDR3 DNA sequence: TGTGCCAGCAGTCCGACAGGGACCGGGGAGCTGTTTTTT. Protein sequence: CASSPTGTGELFF.

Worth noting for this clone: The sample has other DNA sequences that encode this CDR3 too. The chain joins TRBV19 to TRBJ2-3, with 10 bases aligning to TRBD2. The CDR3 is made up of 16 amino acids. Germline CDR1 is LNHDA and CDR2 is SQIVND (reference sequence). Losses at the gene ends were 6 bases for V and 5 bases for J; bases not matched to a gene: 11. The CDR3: CASSEIGLAGVDTQYF. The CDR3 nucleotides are TGTGCCAGTAGCGAGATCGGGCTAGCGGGAGTAGATACGCAGTATTTT.

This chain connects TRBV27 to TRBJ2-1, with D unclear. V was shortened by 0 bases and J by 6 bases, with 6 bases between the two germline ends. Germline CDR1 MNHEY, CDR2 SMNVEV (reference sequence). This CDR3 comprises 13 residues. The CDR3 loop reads CASSLSGVNEQFF. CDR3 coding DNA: TGTGCCAGCAGTTTATCCGGCGTCAATGAGCAGTTCTTC.

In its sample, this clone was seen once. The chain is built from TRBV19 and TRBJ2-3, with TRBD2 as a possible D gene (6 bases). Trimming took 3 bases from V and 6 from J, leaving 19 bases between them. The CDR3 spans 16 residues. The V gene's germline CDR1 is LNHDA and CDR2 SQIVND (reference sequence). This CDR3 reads CASSIPPSLGGDTQYF. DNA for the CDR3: TGTGCCAGTAGTATCCCGCCTAGCCTTGGGGGGGATACGCAGTATTTT. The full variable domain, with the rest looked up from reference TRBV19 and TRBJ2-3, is DGGITQSPKYLFRKEGQNVTLSCEQNLNHDAMYWYRQDPGQGLRLIYYSQIVNDFQKGDIAEGYSVSREKKESFPLTVTSAQKNPTAFYLCASSIPPSLGGDTQYFGPGTRLTVL.

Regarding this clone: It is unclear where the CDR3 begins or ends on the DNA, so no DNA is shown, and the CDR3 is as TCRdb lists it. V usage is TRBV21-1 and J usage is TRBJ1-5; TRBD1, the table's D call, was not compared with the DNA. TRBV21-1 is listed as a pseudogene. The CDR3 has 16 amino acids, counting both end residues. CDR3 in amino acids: CASKKGVGSGNQPQHF.

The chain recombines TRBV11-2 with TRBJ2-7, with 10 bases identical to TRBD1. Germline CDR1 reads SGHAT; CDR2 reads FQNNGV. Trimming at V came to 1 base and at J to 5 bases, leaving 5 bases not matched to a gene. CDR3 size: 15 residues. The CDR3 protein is CASSLGRDRGNEQYF. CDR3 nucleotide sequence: TGTGCCAGCAGCTTAGGCCGGGACAGGGGTAACGAGCAGTACTTC.

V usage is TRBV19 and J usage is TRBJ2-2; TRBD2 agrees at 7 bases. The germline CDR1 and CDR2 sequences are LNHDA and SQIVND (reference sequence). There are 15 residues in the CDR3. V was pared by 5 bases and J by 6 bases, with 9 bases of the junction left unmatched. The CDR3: CASSGWAGAPGELFF. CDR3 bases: TGTGCCAGTAGTGGATGGGCGGGAGCCCCCGGGGAGCTGTTTTTT.

In DNA, the CDR3 is TGTGCCAGCAGCCAGGGACTAGCGGGAGGTTACGAGCAGTACTTC. Translated: CASSQGLAGGYEQYF. This chain joins TRBV7-9 and TRBJ2-7; 15 bases line up with TRBD2. This CDR3 contains 15 residues. Trimming took 5 bases from V and 4 from J; bases not matched to a gene: 3. Germline CDR1 SEHNR, CDR2 FQNEAQ (reference sequence).

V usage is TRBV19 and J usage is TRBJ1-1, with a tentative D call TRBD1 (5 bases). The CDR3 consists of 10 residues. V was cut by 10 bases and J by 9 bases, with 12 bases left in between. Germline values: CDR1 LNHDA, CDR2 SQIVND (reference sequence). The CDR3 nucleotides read TGTGCCACCAGAGACAGACAAGCTTTCTTT. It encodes CATRDRQAFF.